The 24 T cell receptor beta chains below all came from one sample that was sequenced in a study of cytomegalovirus exposure and HLA in healthy donors (dated by TCRdb to 2016 to 2017). Library creation used the immunoSEQ multiplex PCR assay. For the multiplex PCR, a mixture combining 60 forward primers for TCR Vbeta segments and 13 reverse primers for TCR Jbeta segments was used. TCRdb's version of the immuneACCESS table is confined to in-frame rearrangements and falls short of the full clone set. An unresolved V gene accounts for under half of the shortfall where checked; the remainder is of unknown origin. In all, the sample holds around 150,000 clones, and around three quarters of those were seen once. 6.8% of the sample rests with the top ten. The specimen sequenced was PBMCs. The source is a middle-aged man in good health and CMV-seropositive.

The chain links TRBV27 to TRBJ1-5; D is uncertain. This CDR3 is 14 amino acids long. Trimming stripped 3 bases from V and 6 bases from J, with 12 bases between. In germline, CDR1 is MNHEY, CDR2 SMNVEV (reference sequence). The chain's CDR3 is CASSFRGSGQPQHF. CDR3 DNA: TGTGCCAGCAGTTTCCGGGGTTCGGGTCAGCCCCAGCATTTT.

The chain employs TRBV18 and TRBJ1-5; 10 bases map to TRBD1. Trimming cost V 1 base and J 10 bases; bases outside gene matches: 4. This CDR3 has 14 residues. Germline loops: CDR1 KGHSH, CDR2 LQKENI. CDR3 sequence reads: CASSPQGQGSPQHF. In DNA form, the CDR3 reads TGTGCCAGCTCACCACAGGGACAGGGGTCCCCCCAGCATTTT. The variable domain in full, with the rest retrieved from reference TRBV18 and TRBJ1-5, is NAGVMQNPRHLVRRRGQEARLRCSPMKGHSHVYWYRQLPEEGLKFMVYLQKENIIDESGMPKERFSAEFPKEGPSILRIQQVVRGDSAAYFCASSPQGQGSPQHFGDGTRLSIL.

The V gene is TRBV5-4, the J gene TRBJ2-3, with TRBD2 matching over 9 bases. CDR1 is SGHNT, CDR2 YYREEE, per germline (reference sequence). This CDR3 is built from 16 residues. J lost 3 bases, V lost 5 bases, and 10 bases had no gene match. The DNA of the CDR3 is TGTGCCAGCAGAGAATCGCGGGGGGGCCCGACAGATACGCAGTATTTT. This translates into CASRESRGGPTDTQYF.

The chain carries TRBV6-1 and TRBJ2-7, with a possible D match to TRBD1 (6 bases). Germline loops: CDR1 MNHNS, CDR2 SASEGT. The CDR3 extends over 16 amino acids. Trimming shortened V by 4 bases and J by 7 bases, and 23 bases separated the two germline ends. CDR3 amino acids: CASSALPGTWSEEQYF. The CDR3 bases are TGTGCCAGCAGTGCCCTTCCCGGGACATGGTCGGAGGAGCAGTACTTC.

This chain links TRBV10-3 with TRBJ2-5; TRBD2 is a possible D gene (5 bases). Trimming pared 4 bases from V and 5 bases from J, leaving 11 bases between. This CDR3 comprises 13 residues. Germline CDR1 ENHRY, CDR2 SYGVKD. Here the CDR3 reads CAISGGWEETQYF. The CDR3 DNA sequence: TGTGCCATCAGTGGAGGGTGGGAGGAGACCCAGTACTTC.

The rearrangement links TRBV4-2 to TRBJ2-1; TRBD2 matches 8 bases. The V and J ends lost 1 base and 2 bases, in that order; junction bases with no gene match: 4. The CDR3 spans 16 residues. CDR1 LGHNA and CDR2 YNFKEQ come from the germline V gene. This CDR3 is CASSQVTGGPYNEQFF. DNA for the CDR3: TGTGCCAGCAGCCAAGTAACGGGAGGGCCCTACAATGAGCAGTTCTTC.

The chain combines TRBV5-1 with TRBJ2-5, with D uncertain. The J call may be faulty, since TRBJ2-7 better matches the DNA end. The V gene's germline CDR1 is SGHRS and CDR2 YFSETQ. The length of the CDR3 is 11 residues. The DNA of the CDR3 is TGCGCCAGCAGCTTGTACCACGAGCAGTACTTC. Its translation is CASSLYHEQYF.

Here the CDR3 DNA reads TGTGCCAGCGCTTCGGGTCTCTCTGGAAACACCATATATTTT. Encoded protein: CASASGLSGNTIYF. The rearrangement joins TRBV6-1 to TRBJ1-3; D not certain. Trimming cost V 8 bases and J 0 bases, with 11 bases left between them. This CDR3 has 14 residues. CDR1 MNHNS and CDR2 SASEGT come from the germline V gene.

The chain recombines TRBV28 with TRBJ1-2; tentative D call: TRBD1 (5 bases). V lost 6 bases to trimming and J lost 3 bases, with 14 bases between them. Germline lookup yields CDR1 MDHEN and CDR2 SYDVKM. The CDR3 totals 14 residues. CDR3 nucleotides: TGTGCCAGCAGCCCTGACAGTTCATACTATGGCTACACCTTC. Translated, it gives CASSPDSSYYGYTF.

The CDR3 spells CASSAQGAPLTEAFF. The CDR3 DNA reads TGTGCCAGTAGTGCACAGGGGGCTCCTTTGACTGAAGCTTTCTTT. The chain joins TRBV19 to TRBJ1-1; 9 bases line up with TRBD1. Germline V gene sequence: CDR1 LNHDA, CDR2 SQIVND (reference sequence). The CDR3 length is 15 residues. V lost 5 bases and J lost 5; bases outside the gene matches: 9.

This clone was counted between two and nine times. J is TRBJ2-7 and V is TRBV4-2; TRBD1 aligns across 7 bases. CDR3 size: 14 residues. Germline V gives CDR1 LGHNA, CDR2 YNFKEQ. V shed 4 bases and J 0 bases; nucleotides not matched to a gene: 3. CDR3: CASSPGTDSYEQYF. The CDR3 DNA sequence: TGTGCCAGCAGCCCCGGGACAGACTCCTACGAGCAGTACTTC.

The chain couples TRBV6-6 to TRBJ1-1; perhaps TRBD1 as D (5 bases). Per germline, CDR1 MNHNY and CDR2 SVGAGI (reference sequence). The V gene lost 4 bases and the J gene lost 3 bases, with 15 bases spanning the gap. The CDR3 spans 15 residues. In DNA form, the CDR3 reads TGTGCCAGCAGTTCCCACCAGGGATCGGACACTGAAGCTTTCTTT. Protein sequence: CASSSHQGSDTEAFF.

The chain employs TRBV5-6 and TRBJ1-1; D might be TRBD1 (6 bases). The germline gives CDR1 SGHDT, CDR2 YYEEEE. The CDR3 extends over 14 amino acids. V was shortened by 0 bases and J by 7 bases, with 13 bases between the two germline ends. The CDR3 region is CASSLALQGGEAFF. CDR3 sequence (DNA): TGTGCCAGCAGCTTGGCCCTACAGGGCGGTGAAGCTTTCTTT.

The chain links TRBV6-1 to TRBJ1-1; D ambiguous. The CDR3 loop spans 13 amino acids. V was cut by 5 bases and J by 3 bases, with 10 bases left in between. In germline, CDR1 is MNHNS, CDR2 SASEGT. CDR3 sequence reads: CASSPTSYTEAFF. CDR3 nucleotide sequence: TGTGCCAGCAGTCCCACTTCCTACACTGAAGCTTTCTTT.

This chain joins TRBV30 and TRBJ2-1, with a tentative D call TRBD2 (8 bases). Germline-derived CDR1 and CDR2 are GTSNPN and SVGIG (reference sequence). V lost 6 bases, J lost 8 bases, and 17 bases lay in between. The CDR3 is 13 residues long. The CDR3 nucleotides read TGTGCCTGCTCCGGGACTAGGGGGCATGAGCAGTTCTTC. As protein: CACSGTRGHEQFF.

The chain uses TRBV7-2 and TRBJ2-7, with 7 bases lining up with TRBD2. This CDR3 spans 16 amino acids. Germline CDR1 SGHTA, CDR2 FQGNSA. The trim removed 2 bases at V and 7 bases at J, leaving 14 bases unmatched. CDR3 region: CASSLRPAGNPGEQYF. For the CDR3, the DNA is TGTGCCAGCAGCTTACGTCCAGCGGGGAACCCTGGAGAGCAGTACTTC.

This clone has a handful of counts. The genes are TRBV21-1 and TRBJ2-1; whether TRBD2, the table's D call, matches the DNA was not checked. TRBV21-1 is flagged as a pseudogene. This CDR3 is built from 18 residues. CDR3 protein: CASRDTGLAPRMDGEQFF. The DNA of the CDR3 is TGTGCCAGTAGGGACACCGGACTAGCGCCCCGGATGGACGGTGAGCAGTTCTTC.

CDR3 DNA: TGCGCCAGCAGCATACGGGAGAGCTCCTACGAGCAGTACTTC. Its protein product is CASSIRESSYEQYF. The genes are TRBV4-1 and TRBJ2-7; D perhaps matches TRBD2 (6 bases). Trimming shortened V by 5 bases and J by 0 bases, and 11 bases separated the two germline ends. Germline CDR1 and CDR2: MGHRA and YSYEKL. The CDR3 is 14 amino acids.

This clone was recorded once. The CDR3 DNA follows: TGTGCCAGCAGTGCGGGACTTTGGGACACTGAAGCTTTCTTT. It is translated as CASSAGLWDTEAFF. The chain employs TRBV6-4 and TRBJ1-1; D is perhaps TRBD1 (5 bases). Trimming left V 4 bases short and J 3 bases short, with 12 bases between. Looked up from germline, CDR1 is MRHNA and CDR2 is SNTAGT. The CDR3 covers 14 residues.

The gene calls are TRBV7-2 and TRBJ2-3, with D possibly matching TRBD2 (6 bases). V was trimmed by 2 bases and J by 0 bases, leaving 18 bases between them. The CDR3 extends over 18 amino acids. Germline V lookup: CDR1 SGHTA, CDR2 FQGNSA. The DNA of the CDR3 is TGTGCCAGCAGCTTATCAGGGTTAGCGGAAACTAGCACAGATACGCAGTATTTT. Its translation is CASSLSGLAETSTDTQYF.

CDR3 loop: CASSLRGPYGYTF. In DNA, the CDR3 is TGTGCCAGCAGCCTTAGAGGTCCCTATGGCTACACCTTC. This chain joins TRBV5-6 and TRBJ1-2; D gene unclear. The germline CDR1 and CDR2 sequences are SGHDT and YYEEEE. The CDR3 has 13 residues. Trimming removed 4 bases at V and 4 bases at J, with 11 bases between. Full variable domain (outside the CDR3, taken from reference TRBV5-6 and TRBJ1-2): DAGVTQSPTHLIKTRGQQVTLRCSPKSGHDTVSWYQQALGQGPQFIFQYYEEEERQRGNFPDRFSGHQFPNYSSELNVNALLLGDSALYLCASSLRGPYGYTFGSGTRLTVV.

This chain connects TRBV2 to TRBJ2-7; no firm D call. CDR3 size: 13 residues. Trimming left V 4 bases short and J 2 bases short, with 9 bases between. Germline-derived CDR1 and CDR2 are SNHLY and FYNNEI. CDR3 in amino acids: CASSVSQAYEQYF. CDR3 nucleotides: TGTGCCAGCAGTGTGTCGCAGGCCTACGAGCAGTACTTC.

The chain has TRBV27 and TRBJ2-7, with D maybe TRBD1 (5 bases). Germline V gene lookup returns CDR1 MNHEY and CDR2 SMNVEV (reference sequence). Trimming pared 1 base from V and 7 bases from J, leaving 17 bases between. The CDR3 is made up of 15 amino acids. The CDR3 region is CASSLWAGQVGEQYF. The CDR3 DNA is TGTGCCAGCAGTTTATGGGCAGGACAAGTGGGGGAGCAGTACTTC.

The chain is built from TRBV18 and TRBJ2-1; 9 bases map to TRBD1. The germline CDR1 and CDR2 sequences are KGHSH and LQKENI. The CDR3 consists of 14 residues. The V gene end was trimmed by 8 bases and the J gene end by 2 bases; junction bases not matched to a gene: 4. CDR3 loop: CASTRDRAYNEQFF. The CDR3 bases are TGTGCCAGCACCCGGGACAGGGCCTACAATGAGCAGTTCTTC.